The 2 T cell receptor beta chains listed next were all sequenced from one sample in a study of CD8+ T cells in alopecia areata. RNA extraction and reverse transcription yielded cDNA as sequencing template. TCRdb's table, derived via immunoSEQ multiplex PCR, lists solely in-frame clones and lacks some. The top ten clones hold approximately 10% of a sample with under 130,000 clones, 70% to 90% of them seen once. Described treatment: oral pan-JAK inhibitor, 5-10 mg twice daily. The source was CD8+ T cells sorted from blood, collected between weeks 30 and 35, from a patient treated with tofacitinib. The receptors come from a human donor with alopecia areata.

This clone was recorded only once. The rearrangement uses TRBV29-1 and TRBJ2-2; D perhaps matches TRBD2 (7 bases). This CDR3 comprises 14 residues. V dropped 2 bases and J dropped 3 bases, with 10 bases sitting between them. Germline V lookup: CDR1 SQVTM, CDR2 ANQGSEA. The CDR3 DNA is TGCAGCGTTGAAACAGGGAGGGACACCGGGGAGCTGTTTTTT. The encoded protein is CSVETGRDTGELFF.

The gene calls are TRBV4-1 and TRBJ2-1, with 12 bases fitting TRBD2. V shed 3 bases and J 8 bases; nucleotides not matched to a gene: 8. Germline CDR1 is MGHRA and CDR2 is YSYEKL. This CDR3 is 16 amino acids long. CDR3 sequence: CASSHASTSGSYEQFF. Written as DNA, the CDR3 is TGCGCCAGCAGCCACGCGTCGACTAGCGGGAGCTATGAGCAGTTCTTC.